This T cell receptor (beta chain) was identified in a study of blood T cell repertoires in COVID-19. Across the study: From the United States, Italy and Spain came samples of acute and convalescent COVID-19.

The CDR3 consists of 14 residues. CDR1 and CDR2 (germline): KGHSH, LQKENI. The germline V and J ends were trimmed by 3 bases and 6 bases, with 14 bases remaining between them. In the authors' workflow: Cell counts per sample came from amplifying reference gene primers. Profiling relied on immunoSEQ multiplex PCR, and the TCRdb table lists in-frame clones only, not all of them. V, J and clone size were drawn from that table, and D and trimming were deduced from the DNA. The sample includes under 200,000 clones, 65% to 90% of them seen just once. Sequencing was performed on peripheral blood. The TCR originated in a human donor in a cohort sampled during active COVID-19. This sequence joins TRBV18 and TRBJ1-2, with D hard to call. DNA of the CDR3: TGTGCCAGCTCACCGGCGACGACGGGAAATGGCTACACCTTC. This gives the protein CASSPATTGNGYTF.